Listed below are T cell receptor beta chains from one sample, sequenced in a study of T cell responses to AZD1222 COVID-19 vaccine. Produced via immunoSEQ multiplex PCR; TCRdb's table is partial and in-frame only. The sample has about 120,000 clones, approximately 85% seen once. Sequences were derived from peripheral blood, sampled on day 0 of AZD1222 vaccination. The receptors derive from an adult in good health. Both conserved end residues are trimmed from each CDR3. The order of the fields is J gene, V gene, CDR3 protein.

j_call: TRBJ1-6
v_call: TRBV6-5
cdr3_aa: ASIGVGLH

j_call: TRBJ2-1
v_call: TRBV6-5
cdr3_aa: ASSYTPGSNEQF

j_call: TRBJ1-2
v_call: TRBV24-1
cdr3_aa: ATSDEGAKGYT

j_call: TRBJ2-1
v_call: TRBV6-4
cdr3_aa: ASSELAGGLDEQF

j_call: TRBJ1-3
v_call: TRBV6-5
cdr3_aa: ASMLGDTIY

j_call: TRBJ2-7
v_call: TRBV12-3/TRBV12-4
cdr3_aa: ASSIQTTYEQY

j_call: TRBJ2-1
v_call: TRBV3-1/TRBV3-2
cdr3_aa: ASSLGLLYNEQF

j_call: TRBJ1-3
v_call: TRBV30
cdr3_aa: AWSVGNTIY

j_call: TRBJ2-7
v_call: TRBV7-9
cdr3_aa: ASSPPPLASGGRYEQY

j_call: TRBJ1-1
v_call: TRBV7-9
cdr3_aa: ASSLVGRREAF

j_call: TRBJ1-1
v_call: TRBV19
cdr3_aa: ASSISVNTEAF

j_call: TRBJ1-5
v_call: TRBV19
cdr3_aa: ASTGGVNQPQH

j_call: TRBJ1-6
v_call: TRBV7-2
cdr3_aa: ASSLVVGSPLH

j_call: TRBJ2-5
v_call: TRBV21-1
cdr3_aa: ASSKTPTLDRAGETQY

j_call: TRBJ1-2
v_call: TRBV5-6
cdr3_aa: ASTGGPGLLPYGYT

j_call: TRBJ1-6
v_call: TRBV19
cdr3_aa: ASRYPGDPYNSPLH

j_call: TRBJ2-5
v_call: TRBV19
cdr3_aa: ASGSGTGGGETQY

j_call: TRBJ1-2
v_call: TRBV6-6
cdr3_aa: ASSPTGVNGYT

j_call: TRBJ2-2
v_call: TRBV3-1/TRBV3-2
cdr3_aa: ASSQWTGELF

j_call: TRBJ2-3
v_call: TRBV10-1
cdr3_aa: ARPNTQY

j_call: TRBJ1-1
v_call: TRBV4-2
cdr3_aa: ASSPSLLPEAF

j_call: TRBJ2-7
v_call: TRBV28
cdr3_aa: ASSLSRGKHEQY

j_call: TRBJ2-5
v_call: TRBV5-4
cdr3_aa: ASSYETVSSGGARETQY

j_call: TRBJ2-1
v_call: TRBV24-1
cdr3_aa: ATSAGAGGKYNEQF

j_call: TRBJ2-7
v_call: TRBV20-1
cdr3_aa: SASYDYEQY

j_call: TRBJ2-2
v_call: TRBV28
cdr3_aa: ALRGATNTGELF

j_call: TRBJ2-1
v_call: TRBV19
cdr3_aa: ASSIRQGYSNEQF

j_call: TRBJ2-2
v_call: TRBV11-3
cdr3_aa: ASSFYWVGELF

j_call: TRBJ2-7
v_call: TRBV27
cdr3_aa: ASSLVGPYEQY

j_call: TRBJ2-7
v_call: TRBV5-1
cdr3_aa: ASSPYVVGPSSYEQY

j_call: TRBJ2-5
v_call: TRBV24-1
cdr3_aa: ATSDERTITQY

j_call: TRBJ2-7
v_call: TRBV7-9
cdr3_aa: ASSSQLGRPSTDEQY

j_call: TRBJ2-1
v_call: TRBV27
cdr3_aa: ASSLSSGGAFSEQF

j_call: TRBJ2-6
v_call: TRBV7-2
cdr3_aa: ASSLDGGLRPGANVLT

j_call: TRBJ2-2
v_call: TRBV9
cdr3_aa: ASSLKSVANTGELF

j_call: TRBJ1-4
v_call: TRBV29-1
cdr3_aa: SAGAANEKLF

j_call: TRBJ1-1
v_call: TRBV27
cdr3_aa: ASSFRGGSAF

j_call: TRBJ2-7
v_call: TRBV6-5
cdr3_aa: ASSYHRNSYEQY

j_call: TRBJ1-2
v_call: TRBV6-6
cdr3_aa: ASSLERSIYGYT

j_call: TRBJ1-2
v_call: TRBV11-2
cdr3_aa: ASRSSGGGNYGYT